The source of this T cell receptor (beta chain) is a study of T cells in Graves' hyperthyroidism and ophthalmopathy. Findings and caveats of the study: Ophthalmopathy and stable hyperthyroidism were told apart by a 13 V-J model. Among thyroid clonotypes expanded above 0.001, most also appeared in blood.

Note on this clonotype: Its antigen is not known.

It was RNA transcripts that yielded the amplified TCR beta CDR3 regions. HTBI primers were used for first-round RT-PCR of the TCR CDR3. TCRdb fed the multiplex PCR reads into MiXCR, producing one record per CDR3 protein. This sample has around 400,000 distinct CDR3 sequences; about 15% occur once, and the top ten carry about a quarter. The study collected blood at first hyperthyroidism diagnosis, before any ophthalmopathy symptoms arose. Sequencing was done on a sample of blood. This TCR was sampled from a woman between 18 and 29 years old with Graves' hyperthyroidism that later progressed to Graves' ophthalmopathy.

The CDR3 loop reads CASSLAGPGQGATGELFF. In nucleotides, the CDR3 is TGTGCCAGCAGCTTGGCGGGCCCGGGACAGGGGGCCACCGGGGAGCTGTTTTTT. The chain links TRBV5-4 to TRBJ2-2, with 12 bases identical to TRBD1. After removal of 0 bases from V and 4 bases from J, the junction contained 7 bases not matched to a gene. There are 18 residues in the CDR3. The germline gives CDR1 SGHNT, CDR2 YYREEE (reference sequence).